The 28 T cell receptor beta chains below were found in one sample sequenced in a study of shared clonotypes between healthy human individuals. Produced via immunoSEQ multiplex PCR; TCRdb's table is partial and in-frame only. The repertoire holds approximately 500,000 clones, roughly 80% seen once, with 12% in the top ten. Source material: PBMCs. The receptors were gathered from a woman in her thirties or forties in good health. Some clones in this sample may be carry-over from other donors' samples.

V is TRBV5-6 and J is TRBJ2-5, with D maybe TRBD1 (5 bases). Germline-derived CDR1 and CDR2 are SGHDT and YYEEEE. Trimming cost V 4 bases and J 4 bases, with 11 bases left between them. The CDR3 has 13 residues. CDR3 nucleotides: TGTGCCAGCAGCAAAAGGGGTGGAGAGACCCAGTACTTC. Translation: CASSKRGGETQYF. Filled out from reference TRBV5-6 and TRBJ2-5, the complete variable domain reads DAGVTQSPTHLIKTRGQQVTLRCSPKSGHDTVSWYQQALGQGPQFIFQYYEEEERQRGNFPDRFSGHQFPNYSSELNVNALLLGDSALYLCASSKRGGETQYFGPGTRLLVL.

This clone is a singleton in its sample. This sequence joins TRBV9 and TRBJ2-3; D remains ambiguous. This CDR3 is built from 13 residues. The germline V and J ends were trimmed by 3 bases and 2 bases, with 7 bases remaining between them. Per germline, CDR1 SGDLS and CDR2 YYNGEE. CDR3 DNA sequence: TGTGCCAGCAGCGAAGGCCCCACAGATACGCAGTATTTT. This translates into CASSEGPTDTQYF.

This clone has a handful of counts. V is TRBV4-2 and J is TRBJ2-7, with 7 bases fitting TRBD2. V shed 1 base and J 3 bases; nucleotides not matched to a gene: 6. Germline lookup yields CDR1 LGHNA and CDR2 YNFKEQ. The CDR3 runs to 15 residues. The CDR3 DNA reads as TGTGCCAGCAGCCAAGGGGGAGGGTCTAGCTACGAGCAGTACTTC. This sequence encodes CASSQGGGSSYEQYF.

The gene calls are TRBV18 and TRBJ2-3; 9 bases map to TRBD1. The germline gives CDR1 KGHSH, CDR2 LQKENI. V trimming: 3 bases; J trimming: 8 bases; junction bases outside the gene matches: 15. The CDR3 covers 17 residues. The CDR3 region is CASSPYRTGENYGTQYF. The DNA of the CDR3 is TGTGCCAGCTCACCTTATAGGACAGGGGAAAACTACGGTACGCAGTATTTT.

A note on this clone: This CDR3 is also generated by other DNA sequences in the sample. This rearrangement joins TRBV28 to TRBJ1-5; unclear D gene. CDR3 length: 12 amino acids. V gave up 3 bases and J gave up 7 bases, with 7 bases separating them. Per germline, CDR1 MDHEN and CDR2 SYDVKM. CDR3 sequence reads: CASSFSGQPQHF. CDR3 nucleotides: TGTGCCAGCAGTTTTTCGGGGCAGCCCCAGCATTTT.

This clone has only one observation. A far larger clone is off by one base, so a read error is likely. This sample also contains other DNA sequences that code for the same CDR3. The CDR3 reads CASSYQIQGTLNAFF. DNA of the CDR3: TGTGCCAGCAGTTATCAGATTCAGGGGACGCTAAACGCTTTCTTT. V gene TRBV6-5 combines with J gene TRBJ1-1; TRBD1 might be the D (6 bases). V lost 3 bases to trimming and J lost 11 bases, with 22 bases between them. The CDR3 consists of 15 residues. Germline loops: CDR1 MNHEY, CDR2 SVGAGI.

This clone was seen a single time. The V and J genes are TRBV4-1 and TRBJ2-3, with D tentatively TRBD1 (5 bases). Germline loops: CDR1 MGHRA, CDR2 YSYEKL. CDR3 size: 17 residues. Trimming shortened V by 2 bases and J by 6 bases, and 21 bases separated the two germline ends. The CDR3 loop reads CASSQKRGGQGQDTQYF. The CDR3, as DNA: TGCGCCAGCAGCCAAAAAAGGGGTGGCCAGGGTCAGGATACGCAGTATTTT.

J is TRBJ2-1 and V is TRBV4-2, with a weak D call TRBD1 (6 bases). The germline V gene has CDR1 LGHNA and CDR2 YNFKEQ. This CDR3 has 15 amino acids. Trimming took 3 bases from V and 5 from J, leaving 14 bases between them. The CDR3 DNA is TGTGCCAGCAGCCAGACCTCCGGGACAAACAATGAGCAGTTCTTC. Translation: CASSQTSGTNNEQFF.

The chain is built from TRBV5-6 and TRBJ1-2; 7 bases map to TRBD1. This CDR3 has 14 amino acids. J gave up 8 bases and V 1 base, and 8 bases lay outside the gene matches. The germline CDR1 and CDR2 sequences are SGHDT and YYEEEE. Here the CDR3 reads CASSLKGATRGYTF. CDR3 bases: TGTGCCAGCAGCTTGAAGGGGGCGACTCGGGGCTACACCTTC.

As regards this clone: The junction departs from the called germline gene at one end, perhaps through a read error. This chain links TRBV6-1 with TRBJ2-2; 8 positions match TRBD2. Germline V gene data show CDR1 as MNHNS and CDR2 as SASEGT. The length of the CDR3 is 16 residues. This CDR3 is CAISESSGGNTGELFF. The CDR3 DNA is TGTGCCATCAGTGAGTCCAGCGGGGGTAACACCGGGGAGCTGTTTTTT.

This chain connects TRBV11-1 to TRBJ1-5, with D unresolved. With 1 base removed from V and 4 bases from J, the gap between germline ends came to 8 bases. Germline loops: CDR1 SGHAT, CDR2 FQDESV (reference sequence). This CDR3 is 14 amino acids long. The chain's CDR3 is CASSLGPLNQPQHF. The CDR3 DNA is TGTGCCAGCAGCTTAGGTCCACTAAATCAGCCCCAGCATTTT.

The V and J genes are TRBV6-6 and TRBJ2-3; the match to TRBD2 covers 13 bases. V trimming: 5 bases; J trimming: 3 bases; junction bases outside the gene matches: 2. The CDR3 has 15 amino acids. The germline V gene encodes CDR1 MNHNY and CDR2 SVGAGI (reference sequence). CDR3 in DNA: TGTGCCAGCAGTAAGGGACTAGCGGGAACAGATACGCAGTATTTT. Its protein is CASSKGLAGTDTQYF.

V is TRBV7-9 and J is TRBJ2-7, with D unclear. This CDR3 has 14 amino acids. The ends were cut back, 6 bases at V and 0 bases at J, with 12 bases in the middle. CDR1 and CDR2 (germline): SEHNR, FQNEAQ (reference sequence). The CDR3 sequence is CASSSEGYSYEQYF. CDR3 bases: TGTGCCAGCAGTTCAGAAGGTTACTCCTACGAGCAGTACTTC.

The chain couples TRBV11-2 to TRBJ2-3; D might be TRBD2 (6 bases). Germline CDR1 reads SGHAT; CDR2 reads FQNNGV. The CDR3 extends over 16 amino acids. The V gene lost 5 bases and the J gene lost 0 bases, with 15 bases spanning the gap. The CDR3 sequence: CASSRGSGGSTDTQYF. The CDR3, as DNA: TGTGCCAGCAGCCGTGGCTCCGGGGGTAGCACAGATACGCAGTATTTT. Based on the CDR3 plus reference TRBV11-2 and TRBJ2-3, the full variable domain is EAGVAQSPRYKIIEKRQSVAFWCNPISGHATLYWYQQILGQGPKLLIQFQNNGVVDDSQLPKDRFSAERLKGVDSTLKIQPAKLEDSAVYLCASSRGSGGSTDTQYFGPGTRLTVL.

This rearrangement joins TRBV9 to TRBJ2-2; 7 positions agree with TRBD2. CDR3 length: 13 amino acids. J was trimmed by 6 bases and V by 4 bases; bases with no gene match: 3. The V gene's germline CDR1 is SGDLS and CDR2 YYNGEE. Written as DNA, the CDR3 is TGTGCCAGCAGCACACTAGCGCCCGGGGAGCTGTTTTTT. Protein product: CASSTLAPGELFF.

The genes are TRBV2 and TRBJ1-5; tentatively, D is TRBD1 (5 bases). The germline gives CDR1 SNHLY, CDR2 FYNNEI. Trimming cost V 0 bases and J 9 bases, with 15 bases left between them. CDR3 length: 15 residues. The DNA for the CDR3 is TGTGCCAGCAGTGAAGCGAATGGGAGACAGCCGCCCCAGCATTTT. It codes for CASSEANGRQPPQHF. The full variable domain, with the rest looked up from reference TRBV2 and TRBJ1-5, is EPEVTQTPSHQVTQMGQEVILRCVPISNHLYFYWYRQILGQKVEFLVSFYNNEISEKSEIFDDQFSVERPDGSNFTLKIRSTKLEDSAMYFCASSEANGRQPPQHFGDGTRLSIL.

This sequence joins TRBV27 and TRBJ2-5, with D perhaps matching TRBD2 (5 bases). Trimming took 0 bases from V and 5 from J, leaving 13 bases between them. CDR3 length: 15 amino acids. Per germline, CDR1 MNHEY and CDR2 SMNVEV (reference sequence). The CDR3 region is CASSLSDLAYETQYF. CDR3 DNA: TGTGCCAGCAGTTTATCGGACCTAGCTTACGAGACCCAGTACTTC.

This clone was seen once. The chain employs TRBV28 and TRBJ2-7, with 11 bases that match TRBD1. From germline, CDR1 is MDHEN and CDR2 SYDVKM. The CDR3 loop spans 15 amino acids. With V trimmed by 3 bases and J by 2 bases, 3 bases remained unmatched. The CDR3 DNA reads as TGTGCCAGCAGTTTGCCGGGACAGGGGGCCTACGAGCAGTACTTC. Its protein product is CASSLPGQGAYEQYF.

V and J are TRBV6-6 and TRBJ1-5; D unresolved. The germline CDR1 and CDR2 sequences are MNHNY and SVGAGI (reference sequence). V shed 0 bases and J shed 2 bases, with 8 bases lying between them. The CDR3 consists of 15 residues. The CDR3 sequence: CASSYSTQGNQPQHF. DNA for the CDR3: TGTGCCAGCAGTTACTCGACGCAGGGCAATCAGCCCCAGCATTTT.

The chain carries TRBV7-2 and TRBJ1-1; possibly TRBD1 for D (6 bases). Germline CDR1 is SGHTA and CDR2 is FQGNSA. V shed 5 bases and J shed 1 base, with 14 bases lying between them. The CDR3 length is 15 residues. The CDR3 here is CASSPEMTGNTEAFF. Written as DNA, the CDR3 is TGTGCCAGCAGCCCCGAGATGACAGGGAACACTGAAGCTTTCTTT.

The chain employs TRBV5-4 and TRBJ1-5; the D is unclear. Trimming removed 0 bases from V and 0 bases from J, with 10 bases in between. Germline values: CDR1 SGHNT, CDR2 YYREEE (reference sequence). This CDR3 is built from 16 residues. CDR3 amino acids: CASSLGGMLSNQPQHF. The CDR3 nucleotides are TGTGCCAGCAGCTTGGGAGGGATGCTTAGCAATCAGCCCCAGCATTTT.

The rearrangement links TRBV11-2 to TRBJ1-5; D gene unclear. Germline V gives CDR1 SGHAT, CDR2 FQNNGV. This CDR3 is 14 amino acids long. With 5 bases removed from V and 0 bases from J, the gap between germline ends came to 8 bases. CDR3 protein: CASSPQNSNQPQHF. The CDR3 bases are TGTGCCAGCAGCCCCCAGAATAGCAATCAGCCCCAGCATTTT.

CDR3 sequence: CASRESGTAGIYNEQFF. The CDR3 DNA reads as TGTGCCAGCAGGGAAAGCGGGACAGCCGGAATCTACAATGAGCAGTTCTTC. This chain connects TRBV7-2 to TRBJ2-1, with D perhaps TRBD1 or TRBD2 (7 bases each). CDR3 length equals 17 residues. From germline, CDR1 is SGHTA and CDR2 FQGNSA. The V end was cut by 6 bases, the J end by 3 bases, with 21 bases between.

This sequence joins TRBV7-9 and TRBJ1-6, with 8 nucleotides matching TRBD1. Germline V CDR1 and CDR2: SEHNR, FQNEAQ (reference sequence). The CDR3 has 15 amino acids. V gave up 2 bases and J gave up 9 bases; unmatched junction bases: 6. This CDR3 reads CASSLRQGAFSPLHF. As DNA, the CDR3 is TGTGCCAGCAGCTTAAGGCAGGGGGCATTTTCACCCCTCCACTTT.

J is TRBJ2-3 and V is TRBV4-2; D unresolved. This CDR3 comprises 15 residues. From germline, CDR1 is LGHNA and CDR2 YNFKEQ. Trimming removed 5 bases at V and 1 base at J, with 13 bases between. For the CDR3, the DNA is TGTGCCAGCAGCAAGGATCTGTGGGGCACAGATACGCAGTATTTT. Its translation is CASSKDLWGTDTQYF.

V is TRBV15 and J is TRBJ2-1, with 9 nucleotides matching TRBD2. Germline CDR1 and CDR2: LNHNV and YYDKDF (reference sequence). The CDR3 consists of 17 residues. V trimming: 0 bases; J trimming: 8 bases; junction bases outside the gene matches: 11. CDR3 amino acids: CATSRDHELAGIYEQFF. The CDR3 coding sequence is TGTGCCACCAGCAGAGATCACGAACTAGCGGGTATCTATGAGCAGTTCTTC.

The chain uses TRBV15 and TRBJ1-5, with TRBD1 identical over 10 bases. Germline loops: CDR1 LNHNV, CDR2 YYDKDF (reference sequence). This CDR3 is built from 18 residues. J lost 7 bases, V lost 2 bases, and 14 bases had no gene match. This CDR3 reads CATSRSRPGTGVGQPQHF. DNA of the CDR3: TGTGCCACCAGCAGAAGCCGTCCCGGGACAGGGGTGGGACAGCCCCAGCATTTT.

DNA for the CDR3: TGTGCTAGTGGTCCCTCACCGGGACAGGAAGCCTCTGGGGCCAACGTCCTGACTTTC. It yields the protein CASGPSPGQEASGANVLTF. The chain combines TRBV12-5 with TRBJ2-6; 8 bases agree with TRBD1. The germline V gene encodes CDR1 LGHNT and CDR2 FRNRAP. The CDR3 loop spans 19 amino acids. J was trimmed by 0 bases and V by 5 bases; bases with no gene match: 12.